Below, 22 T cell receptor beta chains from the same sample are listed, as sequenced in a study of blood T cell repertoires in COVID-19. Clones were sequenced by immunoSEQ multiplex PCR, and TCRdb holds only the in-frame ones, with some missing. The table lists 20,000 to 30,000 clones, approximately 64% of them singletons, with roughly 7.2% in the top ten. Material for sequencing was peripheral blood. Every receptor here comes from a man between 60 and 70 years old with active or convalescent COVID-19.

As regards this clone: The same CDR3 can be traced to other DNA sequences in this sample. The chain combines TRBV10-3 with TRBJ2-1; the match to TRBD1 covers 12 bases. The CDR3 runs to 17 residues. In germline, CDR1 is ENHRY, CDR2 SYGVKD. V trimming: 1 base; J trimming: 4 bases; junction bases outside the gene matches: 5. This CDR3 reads CAISEWVGQGAYNEQFF. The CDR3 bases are TGTGCCATCAGTGAGTGGGTGGGACAGGGGGCTTACAATGAGCAGTTCTTC.

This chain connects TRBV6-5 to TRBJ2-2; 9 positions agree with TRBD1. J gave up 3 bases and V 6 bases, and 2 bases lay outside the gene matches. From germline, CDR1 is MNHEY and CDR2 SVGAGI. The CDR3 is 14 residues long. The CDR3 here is CASSRDRDTGELFF. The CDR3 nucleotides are TGTGCCAGCAGCCGGGACAGGGACACCGGGGAGCTGTTTTTT.

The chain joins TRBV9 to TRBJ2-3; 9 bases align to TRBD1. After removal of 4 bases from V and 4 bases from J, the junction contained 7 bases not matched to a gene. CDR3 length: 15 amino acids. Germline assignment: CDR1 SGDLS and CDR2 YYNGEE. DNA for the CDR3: TGTGCCAGCAGCTTCCGGGACAGGGCCGCAGATACGCAGTATTTT. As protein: CASSFRDRAADTQYF. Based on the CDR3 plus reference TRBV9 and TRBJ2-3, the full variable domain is DSGVTQTPKHLITATGQRVTLRCSPRSGDLSVYWYQQSLDQGLQFLIQYYNGEERAKGNILERFSAQQFPDLHSELNLSSLELGDSALYFCASSFRDRAADTQYFGPGTRLTVL.

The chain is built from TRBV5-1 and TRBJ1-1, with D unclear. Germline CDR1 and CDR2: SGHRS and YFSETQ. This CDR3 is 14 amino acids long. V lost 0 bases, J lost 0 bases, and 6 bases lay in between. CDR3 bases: TGCGCCAGCAGCTTGGTGGGCATGAACACTGAAGCTTTCTTT. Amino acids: CASSLVGMNTEAFF.

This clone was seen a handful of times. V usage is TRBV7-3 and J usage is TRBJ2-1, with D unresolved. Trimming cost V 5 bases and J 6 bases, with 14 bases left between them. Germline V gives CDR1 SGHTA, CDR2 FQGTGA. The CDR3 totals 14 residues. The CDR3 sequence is CASSATYYGNEQFF. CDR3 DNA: TGTGCCAGCAGCGCCACCTACTATGGCAATGAGCAGTTCTTC.

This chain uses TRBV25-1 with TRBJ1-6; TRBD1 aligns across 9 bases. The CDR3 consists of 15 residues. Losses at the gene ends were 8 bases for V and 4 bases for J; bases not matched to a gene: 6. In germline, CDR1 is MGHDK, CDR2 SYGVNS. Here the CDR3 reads CASGKGQGYNSPLHF. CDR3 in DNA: TGTGCCAGCGGTAAGGGACAGGGATATAATTCACCCCTCCACTTT.

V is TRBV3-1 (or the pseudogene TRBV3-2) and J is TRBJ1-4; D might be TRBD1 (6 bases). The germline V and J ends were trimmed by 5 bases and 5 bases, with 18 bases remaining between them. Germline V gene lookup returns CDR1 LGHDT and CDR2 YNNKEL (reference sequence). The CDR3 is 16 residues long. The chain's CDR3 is CASSTISGTPNEKLFF. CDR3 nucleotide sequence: TGTGCCAGCAGCACGATCTCCGGGACACCAAATGAAAAACTGTTTTTT.

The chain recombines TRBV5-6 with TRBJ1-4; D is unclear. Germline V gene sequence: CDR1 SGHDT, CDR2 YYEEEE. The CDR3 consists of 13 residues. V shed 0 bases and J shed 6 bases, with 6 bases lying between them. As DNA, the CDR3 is TGTGCCAGCAGCTTGGGAGGTTATGAAAAACTGTTTTTT. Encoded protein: CASSLGGYEKLFF. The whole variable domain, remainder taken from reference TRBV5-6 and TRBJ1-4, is DAGVTQSPTHLIKTRGQQVTLRCSPKSGHDTVSWYQQALGQGPQFIFQYYEEEERQRGNFPDRFSGHQFPNYSSELNVNALLLGDSALYLCASSLGGYEKLFFGSGTQLSVL.

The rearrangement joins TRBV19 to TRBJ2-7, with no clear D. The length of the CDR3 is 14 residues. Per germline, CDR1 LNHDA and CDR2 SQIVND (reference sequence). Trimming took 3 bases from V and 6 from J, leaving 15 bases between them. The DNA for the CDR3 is TGTGCCAGTAGTATCTCAGGTGCCCCCTCCGAGCAGTACTTC. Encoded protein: CASSISGAPSEQYF.

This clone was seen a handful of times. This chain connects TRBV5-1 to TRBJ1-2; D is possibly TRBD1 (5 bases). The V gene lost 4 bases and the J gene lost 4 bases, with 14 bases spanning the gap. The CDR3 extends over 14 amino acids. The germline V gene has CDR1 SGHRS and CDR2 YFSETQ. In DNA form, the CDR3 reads TGCGCCAGCAGCCCAACCACAGGCTCCTATGGCTACACCTTC. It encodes CASSPTTGSYGYTF.

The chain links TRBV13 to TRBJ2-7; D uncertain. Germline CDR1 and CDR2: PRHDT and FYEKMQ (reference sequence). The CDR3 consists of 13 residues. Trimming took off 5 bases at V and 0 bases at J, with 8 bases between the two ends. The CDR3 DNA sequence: TGTGCCAGCAGCCGATACAGCTCCTACGAGCAGTACTTC. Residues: CASSRYSSYEQYF.

The CDR3 DNA reads as TGTGCCAGCAACTATAACACAGGGCTAAACACCGGGGAGCTGTTTTTT. Its translation: CASNYNTGLNTGELFF. This chain links TRBV11-2 with TRBJ2-2, with D maybe TRBD1 (6 bases). The CDR3 length is 16 residues. Germline CDR1 is SGHAT and CDR2 is FQNNGV. Trimming stripped 7 bases from V and 2 bases from J, with 17 bases between.

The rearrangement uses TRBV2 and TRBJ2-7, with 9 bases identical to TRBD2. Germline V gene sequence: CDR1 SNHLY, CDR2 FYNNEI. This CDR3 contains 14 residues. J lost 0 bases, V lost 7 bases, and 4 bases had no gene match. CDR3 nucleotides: TGTGCCAGCAAGAATAGCGGGAGCTCCTACGAGCAGTACTTC. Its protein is CASKNSGSSYEQYF.

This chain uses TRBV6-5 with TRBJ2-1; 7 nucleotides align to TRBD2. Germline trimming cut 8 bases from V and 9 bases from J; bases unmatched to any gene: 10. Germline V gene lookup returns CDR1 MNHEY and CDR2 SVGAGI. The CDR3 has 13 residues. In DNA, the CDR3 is TGTGCCAGCTTGCGGGGGAGCACGGCTGAGCAGTTCTTC. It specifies CASLRGSTAEQFF.

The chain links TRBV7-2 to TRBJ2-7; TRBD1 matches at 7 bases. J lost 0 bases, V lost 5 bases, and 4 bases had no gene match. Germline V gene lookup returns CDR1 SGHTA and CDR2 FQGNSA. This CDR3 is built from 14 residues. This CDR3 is CASSLRQGSYEQYF. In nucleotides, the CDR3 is TGTGCCAGCAGCCTTAGACAGGGCTCCTACGAGCAGTACTTC.

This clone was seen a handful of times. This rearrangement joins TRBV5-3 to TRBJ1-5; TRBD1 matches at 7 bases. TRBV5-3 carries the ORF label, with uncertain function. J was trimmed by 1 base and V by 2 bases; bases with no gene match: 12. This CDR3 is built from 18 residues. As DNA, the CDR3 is TGTGCCAGAAGCTTAGGGACAGCATCCCCAAAGAGCAATCAGCCCCAGCATTTT. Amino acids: CARSLGTASPKSNQPQHF.

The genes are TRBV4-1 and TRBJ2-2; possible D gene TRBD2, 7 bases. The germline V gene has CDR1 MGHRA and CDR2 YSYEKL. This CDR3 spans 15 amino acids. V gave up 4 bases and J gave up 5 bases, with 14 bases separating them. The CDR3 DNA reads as TGCGCCAGCAGCCTAAGGGGGGGCAATACCGGGGAGCTGTTTTTT. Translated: CASSLRGGNTGELFF.

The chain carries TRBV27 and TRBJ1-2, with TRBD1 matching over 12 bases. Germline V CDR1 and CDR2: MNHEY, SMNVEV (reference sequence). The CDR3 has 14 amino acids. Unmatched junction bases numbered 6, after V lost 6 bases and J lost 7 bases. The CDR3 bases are TGTGCCAGCAGCAAGGGACAGGGGGCGTTTGGCTACACCTTC. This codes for CASSKGQGAFGYTF.

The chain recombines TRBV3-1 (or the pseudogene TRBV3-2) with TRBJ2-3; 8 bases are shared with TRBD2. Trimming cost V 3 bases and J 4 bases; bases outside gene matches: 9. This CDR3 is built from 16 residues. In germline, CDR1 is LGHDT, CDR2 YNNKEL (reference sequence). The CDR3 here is CASSHTRGGPADTQYF. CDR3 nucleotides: TGTGCCAGCAGCCACACCCGGGGGGGGCCCGCAGATACGCAGTATTTT.

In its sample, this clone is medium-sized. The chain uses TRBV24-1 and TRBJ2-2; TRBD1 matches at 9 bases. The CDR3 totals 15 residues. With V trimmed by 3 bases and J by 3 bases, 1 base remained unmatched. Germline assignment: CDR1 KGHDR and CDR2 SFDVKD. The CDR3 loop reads CATSDGDRDTGELFF. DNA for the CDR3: TGTGCCACCAGTGATGGGGACAGGGACACCGGGGAGCTGTTTTTT.

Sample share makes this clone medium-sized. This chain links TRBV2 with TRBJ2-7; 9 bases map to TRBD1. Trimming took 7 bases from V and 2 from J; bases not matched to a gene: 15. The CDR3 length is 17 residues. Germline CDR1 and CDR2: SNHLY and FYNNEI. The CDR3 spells CASKPIPGTGFPYEQYF. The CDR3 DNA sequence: TGTGCCAGCAAACCAATTCCCGGGACAGGGTTCCCCTACGAGCAGTACTTC.

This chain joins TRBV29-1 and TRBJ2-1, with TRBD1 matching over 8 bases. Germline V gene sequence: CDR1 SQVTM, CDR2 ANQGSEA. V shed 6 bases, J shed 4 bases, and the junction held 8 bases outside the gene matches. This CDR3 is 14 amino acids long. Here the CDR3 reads CSVLGQGVYNEQFF. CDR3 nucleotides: TGCAGCGTCCTCGGACAGGGTGTTTACAATGAGCAGTTCTTC.